What follows are 5 T cell receptor beta chains derived from one specimen sequenced in a study of cytotoxic CD8 clonotypes in ibrutinib-treated CLL. Sequencing used immunoSEQ multiplex PCR; TCRdb keeps in-frame clones, though not all of them. The repertoire holds around 250,000 clones, with 70% as singletons. The specimen was PBMCs, collected after 24 months of ibrutinib treatment. The origin of the receptors is a human donor with chronic lymphocytic leukemia.

The chain has TRBV18 and TRBJ2-6, with D hard to call. CDR1 KGHSH and CDR2 LQKENI come from the germline V gene. The CDR3 is 15 residues long. V was trimmed by 3 bases and J by 3 bases, leaving 9 bases between them. DNA of the CDR3: TGTGCCAGCTCACCGATGGGTGATGGGGCCAACGTCCTGACTTTC. This gives the protein CASSPMGDGANVLTF.

The count of this clone is one. The chain has TRBV11-2 and TRBJ2-7; D remains ambiguous. V was clipped by 2 bases and J by 0 bases, with 14 bases between them. The CDR3 spans 16 residues. CDR1 is SGHAT, CDR2 FQNNGV, per germline. CDR3 sequence reads: CASSLWGTPTSYEQYF. The DNA for the CDR3 is TGTGCCAGCAGCTTATGGGGAACCCCAACCTCCTACGAGCAGTACTTC.

V and J are TRBV4-1 and TRBJ2-7; the D call may be TRBD1 or TRBD2 (5 bases each). The CDR3 has 15 amino acids. Trimming stripped 0 bases from V and 6 bases from J, with 15 bases between. Germline V CDR1 and CDR2: MGHRA, YSYEKL. The CDR3 sequence is CASSQDGTLGGEQYF. In DNA form, the CDR3 reads TGCGCCAGCAGCCAAGACGGGACCCTAGGTGGCGAGCAGTACTTC.

Comments on this clone: A far larger clone is a single base away, which makes a read error likely. The J gene is TRBJ2-7, the V gene TRBV6-1; D call uncertain. Trimming left V 6 bases short and J 2 bases short, with 5 bases between. Looked up from germline, CDR1 is MNHNS and CDR2 is SASEGT. The CDR3 sequence is 11 residues long. The CDR3 reads CASSFTYEQYF. For the CDR3, the DNA is TGTGCCAGCAGCTTCACCTACGAGCAGTACTTC.

This clone has only one observation. The CDR3 loop reads CASSKTSGTYNEQFF. CDR3 bases: TGCGCCAGCAGCAAGACTAGCGGGACCTACAATGAGCAGTTCTTC. The chain carries TRBV5-1 and TRBJ2-1; 11 bases line up with TRBD2. V shed 4 bases, J shed 2 bases, and the junction held 2 bases outside the gene matches. The CDR3 sequence is 15 residues long. Per the germline V gene, CDR1 is SGHRS and CDR2 is YFSETQ. The variable domain in full, with the rest retrieved from reference TRBV5-1 and TRBJ2-1, is KAGVTQTPRYLIKTRGQQVTLSCSPISGHRSVSWYQQTPGQGLQFLFEYFSETQRNKGNFPGRFSGRQFSNSRSEMNVSTLELGDSALYLCASSKTSGTYNEQFFGPGTRLTVL.